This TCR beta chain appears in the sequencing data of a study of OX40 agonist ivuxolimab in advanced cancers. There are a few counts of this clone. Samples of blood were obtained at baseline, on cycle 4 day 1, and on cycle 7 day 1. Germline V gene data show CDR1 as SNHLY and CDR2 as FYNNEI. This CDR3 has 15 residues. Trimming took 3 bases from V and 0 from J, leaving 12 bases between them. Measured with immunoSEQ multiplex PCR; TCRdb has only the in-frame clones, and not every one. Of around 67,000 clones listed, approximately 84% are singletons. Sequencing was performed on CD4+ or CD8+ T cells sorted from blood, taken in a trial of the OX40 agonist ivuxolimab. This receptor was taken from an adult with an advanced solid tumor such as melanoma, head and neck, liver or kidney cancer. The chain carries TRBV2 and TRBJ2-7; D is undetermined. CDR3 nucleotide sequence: TGTGCCAGCAGTGATATTATTCCTAGCTCCTACGAGCAGTACTTC. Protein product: CASSDIIPSSYEQYF.